This T cell receptor (beta chain) emerged from a study of regulatory T cells in long-lasting Graves disease. There are many counts of this clonotype. In building TCR beta libraries, iRepertoire HTBI primers were used together with Arm-PCR of CDR3 regions. TCRdb itself ran the multiplex PCR reads through MiXCR, one entry per CDR3 protein. The sample includes about 450,000 distinct CDR3 sequences, around 15% of them seen just once. Documented time point: newly diagnosed GD, antithyroid drugs for less than 3 months. RNA extracted from PBMCs served as the sequencing template. The germline CDR1 and CDR2 sequences are MNHNS and SASEGT. The V and J ends lost 7 bases and 1 base, in that order; junction bases with no gene match: 9. This CDR3 contains 15 residues. The sample was also linked to a second study, of T cells in Graves' hyperthyroidism and ophthalmopathy.

Here the sequenced sample was peripheral blood mononuclear cells (PBMCs), taken at new diagnosis, from a patient treated with antithyroid drugs. The chain combines TRBV6-1 with TRBJ1-1; 7 bases are a match to TRBD1. The TCR was taken from a woman between 45 and 60 years old with Graves disease. The CDR3 here is CASKKGDRTNTEAFF. The DNA of the CDR3 is TGTGCCAGCAAAAAGGGGGACAGAACGAACACTGAAGCTTTCTTT.